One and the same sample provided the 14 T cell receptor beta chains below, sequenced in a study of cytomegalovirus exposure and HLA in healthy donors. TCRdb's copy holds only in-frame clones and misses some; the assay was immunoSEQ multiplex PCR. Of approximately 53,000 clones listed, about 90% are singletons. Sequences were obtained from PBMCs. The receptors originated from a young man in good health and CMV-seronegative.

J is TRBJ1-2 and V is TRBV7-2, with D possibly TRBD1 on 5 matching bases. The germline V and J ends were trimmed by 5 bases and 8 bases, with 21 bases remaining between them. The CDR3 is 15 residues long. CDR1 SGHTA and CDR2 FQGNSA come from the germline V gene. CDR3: CASSQHLGAVTGYTF. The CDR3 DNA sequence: TGTGCCAGCAGCCAGCATTTAGGGGCGGTTACGGGCTACACCTTC.

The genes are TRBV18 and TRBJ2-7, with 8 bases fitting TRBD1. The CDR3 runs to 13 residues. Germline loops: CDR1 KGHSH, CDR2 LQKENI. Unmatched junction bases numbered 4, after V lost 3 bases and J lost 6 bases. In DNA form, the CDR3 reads TGTGCCAGCTCACCGCAGGGGGCGGGCGAGCAGTACTTC. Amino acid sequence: CASSPQGAGEQYF.

For the CDR3, the DNA is TGCAGTGCCAGTGGGGGAGGTAAGCAGTTCTTC. Translating gives CSASGGGKQFF. This chain uses TRBV20-1 with TRBJ2-1; tentative D call: TRBD2 (6 bases). Trimming took 6 bases from V and 11 from J, leaving 14 bases between them. This CDR3 comprises 11 residues. Per the germline V gene, CDR1 is DFQATT and CDR2 is SNEGSKA (reference sequence).

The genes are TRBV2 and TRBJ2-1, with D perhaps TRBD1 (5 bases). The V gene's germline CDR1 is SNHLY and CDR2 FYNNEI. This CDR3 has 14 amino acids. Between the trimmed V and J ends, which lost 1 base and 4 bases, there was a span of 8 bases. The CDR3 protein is CASSEVGPYNEQFF. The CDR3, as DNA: TGTGCCAGCAGTGAAGTGGGGCCGTACAATGAGCAGTTCTTC.

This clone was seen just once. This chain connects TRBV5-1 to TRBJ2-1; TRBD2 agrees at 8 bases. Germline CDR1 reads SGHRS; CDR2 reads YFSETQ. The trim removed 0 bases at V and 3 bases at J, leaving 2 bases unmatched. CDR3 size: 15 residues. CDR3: CASSLELADYNEQFF. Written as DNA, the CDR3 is TGCGCCAGCAGCTTGGAACTAGCGGACTACAATGAGCAGTTCTTC.

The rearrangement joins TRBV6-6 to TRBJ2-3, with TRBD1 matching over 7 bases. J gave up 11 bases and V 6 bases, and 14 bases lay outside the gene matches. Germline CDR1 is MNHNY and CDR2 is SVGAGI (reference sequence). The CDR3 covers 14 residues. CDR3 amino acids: CASRYGPRQGRQYF. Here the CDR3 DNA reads TGTGCCAGCAGATACGGGCCCCGACAGGGAAGGCAGTATTTT.

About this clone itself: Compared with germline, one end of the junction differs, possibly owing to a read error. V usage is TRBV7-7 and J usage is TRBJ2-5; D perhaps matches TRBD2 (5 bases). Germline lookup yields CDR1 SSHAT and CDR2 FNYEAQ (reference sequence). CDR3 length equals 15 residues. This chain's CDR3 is CASSLNTGEQETQYF. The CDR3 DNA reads TGTGCTAGCAGCCTAAATACCGGGGAACAAGAGACCCAGTACTTC. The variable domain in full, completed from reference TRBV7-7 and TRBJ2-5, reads GAGVSQSPRYKVTKRGQDVTLRCDPISSHATLYWYQQALGQGPEFLTYFNYEAQPDKSGLPSDRFSAERPEGSISTLTIQRTEQRDSAMYRCASSLNTGEQETQYFGPGTRLLVL.

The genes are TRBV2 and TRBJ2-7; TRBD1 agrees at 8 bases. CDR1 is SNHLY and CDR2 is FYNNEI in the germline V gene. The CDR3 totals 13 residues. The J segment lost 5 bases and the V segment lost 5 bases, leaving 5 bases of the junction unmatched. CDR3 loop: CASSRDRRDEQYF. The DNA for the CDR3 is TGTGCCAGCAGTAGGGACAGGAGGGACGAGCAGTACTTC.

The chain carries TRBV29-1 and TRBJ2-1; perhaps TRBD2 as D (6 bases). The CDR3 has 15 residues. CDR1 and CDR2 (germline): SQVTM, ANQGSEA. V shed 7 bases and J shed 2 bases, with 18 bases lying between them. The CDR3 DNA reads TGCAGCGCCTACTCGGGGGAAAAAACCTACAATGAGCAGTTCTTC. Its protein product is CSAYSGEKTYNEQFF.

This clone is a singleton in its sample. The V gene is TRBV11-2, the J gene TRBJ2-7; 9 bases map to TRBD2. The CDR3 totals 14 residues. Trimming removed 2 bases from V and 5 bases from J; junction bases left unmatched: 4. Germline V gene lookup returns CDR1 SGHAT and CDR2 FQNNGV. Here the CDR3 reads CASSLRAGGDEQYF. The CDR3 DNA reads TGTGCCAGCAGCTTAAGGGCGGGAGGGGACGAGCAGTACTTC.

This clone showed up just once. The CDR3 DNA reads TGTGCCACCAGCGGTAGCGGGAGTTCCTACAATGAGCAGTTCTTC. Its translation is CATSGSGSSYNEQFF. The rearrangement uses TRBV15 and TRBJ2-1, with 9 positions matching TRBD2. The CDR3 loop spans 15 amino acids. Germline V gene lookup returns CDR1 LNHNV and CDR2 YYDKDF (reference sequence). V was pared by 5 bases and J by 1 base, with 3 bases of the junction left unmatched.

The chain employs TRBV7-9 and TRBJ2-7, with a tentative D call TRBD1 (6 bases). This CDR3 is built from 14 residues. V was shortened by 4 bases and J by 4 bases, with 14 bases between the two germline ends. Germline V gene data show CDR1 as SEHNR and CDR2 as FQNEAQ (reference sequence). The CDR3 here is CASSSGDTRYEQYF. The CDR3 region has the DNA TGTGCCAGCAGCTCTGGGGACACCCGGTACGAGCAGTACTTC.

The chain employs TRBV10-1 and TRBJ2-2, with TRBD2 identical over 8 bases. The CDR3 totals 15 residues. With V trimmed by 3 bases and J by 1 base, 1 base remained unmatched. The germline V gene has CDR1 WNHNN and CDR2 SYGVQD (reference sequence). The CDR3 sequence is CASSDLAGNTGELFF. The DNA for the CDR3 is TGCGCCAGCAGTGACCTAGCGGGGAACACCGGGGAGCTGTTTTTT.

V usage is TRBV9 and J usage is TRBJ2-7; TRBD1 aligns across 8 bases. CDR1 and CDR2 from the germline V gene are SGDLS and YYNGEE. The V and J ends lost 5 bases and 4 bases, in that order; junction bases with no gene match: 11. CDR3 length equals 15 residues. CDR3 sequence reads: CASSLEDRALYEQYF. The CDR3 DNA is TGTGCCAGCAGTCTTGAGGACAGGGCGCTGTACGAGCAGTACTTC.